Described below is a single T cell receptor (beta chain) sequence and its context. The data were obtained in a study of blood T cell repertoires in COVID-19. Only in-frame clones appear in the TCRdb table, and some are missing; sequencing was by immunoSEQ multiplex PCR. Among over 65,000 clones listed, approximately 78% were seen once. The trim removed 6 bases at V and 4 bases at J, leaving 8 bases unmatched. Germline V gene sequence: CDR1 MNHEY, CDR2 SMNVEV (reference sequence). The CDR3 is made up of 15 amino acids. The material sequenced was peripheral blood. The sequence derives from a human donor in a cohort sampled during active COVID-19. The chain links TRBV27 to TRBJ1-4; 7 nucleotides align to TRBD1. The CDR3 nucleotides read TGTGCCAGCAGGCCAGGGGGTCTCGTTAATGAAAAACTGTTTTTT. As protein: CASRPGGLVNEKLFF.